This TCR beta chain was documented in a study of beta chain features in type 1 diabetes. In regard to this clone: Its target is unknown.

Points from the study as a whole: The naive, central memory and Treg TCRB repertoires showed an apparent similarity that was greater among patients than among healthy donors. In patients and controls equally, PCR might favor templates that are shorter. TCRB CDR3s were moderately but significantly shorter in Type 1 diabetes patients in all four CD4+ subsets.

The whole isolated RNA underwent reverse transcription, so sequencing captured expressed TCRB transcripts. An average of about 3.4 million reads was obtained for naive, central memory and regulatory T cell samples. Profiling relied on immunoSEQ multiplex PCR, and the TCRdb table lists in-frame clones only, not all of them. Among 20,000 to 30,000 clones listed, roughly 66% were seen once. The germline CDR1 and CDR2 sequences are SQVTM and ANQGSEA. The V gene end was trimmed by 5 bases and the J gene end by 0 bases; junction bases not matched to a gene: 5. CDR3 size: 15 residues. The clonotype originates from a man aged 18 to 30 with type 1 diabetes. The sample taken for sequencing was Tregs from blood. V usage is TRBV29-1 and J usage is TRBJ1-3, with TRBD1 matching over 9 bases. The CDR3 reads CSVRPGQGSGNTIYF. The CDR3 nucleotides read TGCAGCGTTCGTCCGGGACAGGGCTCTGGAAACACCATATATTTT.